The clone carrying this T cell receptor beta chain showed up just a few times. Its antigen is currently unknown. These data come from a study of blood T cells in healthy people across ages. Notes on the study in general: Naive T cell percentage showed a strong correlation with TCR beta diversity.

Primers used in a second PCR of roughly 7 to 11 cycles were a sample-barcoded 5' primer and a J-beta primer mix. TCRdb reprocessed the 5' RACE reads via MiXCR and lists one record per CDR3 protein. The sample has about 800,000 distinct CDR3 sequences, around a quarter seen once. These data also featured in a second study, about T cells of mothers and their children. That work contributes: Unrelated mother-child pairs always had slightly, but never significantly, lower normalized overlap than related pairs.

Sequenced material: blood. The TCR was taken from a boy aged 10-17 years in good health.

For the CDR3, the DNA is TGTGCCAGCAAGGGTGGTGCTCAGCCCCAGCATTTT. Its protein product is CASKGGAQPQHF. The V and J genes are TRBV27 and TRBJ1-5; no definite D call. CDR1 MNHEY and CDR2 SMNVEV come from the germline V gene (reference sequence). The germline V and J ends were trimmed by 7 bases and 6 bases, with 10 bases remaining between them. The CDR3 spans 12 residues.